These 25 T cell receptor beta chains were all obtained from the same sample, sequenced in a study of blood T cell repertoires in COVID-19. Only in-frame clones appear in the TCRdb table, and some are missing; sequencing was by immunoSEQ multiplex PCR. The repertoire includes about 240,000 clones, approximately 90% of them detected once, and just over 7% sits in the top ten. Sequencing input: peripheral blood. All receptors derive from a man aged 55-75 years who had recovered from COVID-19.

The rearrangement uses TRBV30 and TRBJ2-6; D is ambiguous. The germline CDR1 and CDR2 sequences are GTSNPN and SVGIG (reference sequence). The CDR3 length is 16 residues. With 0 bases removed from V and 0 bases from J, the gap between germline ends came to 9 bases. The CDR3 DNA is TGTGCCTGGAGTGTACCCAGGATCTCTGGGGCCAACGTCCTGACTTTC. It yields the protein CAWSVPRISGANVLTF.

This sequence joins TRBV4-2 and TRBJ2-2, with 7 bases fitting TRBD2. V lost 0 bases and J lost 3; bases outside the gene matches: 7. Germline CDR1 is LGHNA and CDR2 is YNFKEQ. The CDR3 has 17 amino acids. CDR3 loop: CASSQEASGGYTGELFF. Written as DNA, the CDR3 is TGTGCCAGCAGCCAAGAGGCGTCGGGGGGTTACACCGGGGAGCTGTTTTTT.

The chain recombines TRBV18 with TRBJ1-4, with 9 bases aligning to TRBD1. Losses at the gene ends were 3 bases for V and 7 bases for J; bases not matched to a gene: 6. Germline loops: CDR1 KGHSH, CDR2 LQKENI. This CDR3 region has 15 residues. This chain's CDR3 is CASSPRQGEGEKLFF. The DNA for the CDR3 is TGTGCCAGCTCACCCCGACAGGGGGAGGGTGAAAAACTGTTTTTT.

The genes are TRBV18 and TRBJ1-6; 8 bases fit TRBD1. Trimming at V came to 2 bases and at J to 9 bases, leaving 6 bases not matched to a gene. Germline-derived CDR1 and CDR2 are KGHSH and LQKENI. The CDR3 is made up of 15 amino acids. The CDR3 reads CASSPRTGYGSPLHF. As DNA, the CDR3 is TGTGCCAGCTCACCAAGGACAGGGTACGGTTCACCCCTCCACTTT.

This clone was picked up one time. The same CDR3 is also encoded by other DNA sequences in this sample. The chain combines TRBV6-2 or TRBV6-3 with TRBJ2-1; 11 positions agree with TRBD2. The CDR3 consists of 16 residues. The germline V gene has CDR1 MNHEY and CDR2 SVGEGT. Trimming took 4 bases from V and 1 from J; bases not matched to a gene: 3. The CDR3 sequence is CASSSRLAGSYNEQFF. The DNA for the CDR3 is TGTGCCAGCAGTTCCCGACTAGCGGGGTCCTACAATGAGCAGTTCTTC.

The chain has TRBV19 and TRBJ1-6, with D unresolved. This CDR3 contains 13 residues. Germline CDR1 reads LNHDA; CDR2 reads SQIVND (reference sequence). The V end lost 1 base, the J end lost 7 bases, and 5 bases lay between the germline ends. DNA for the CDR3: TGTGCCAGTAGTATAGTTCCGAATTCACCCCTCCACTTT. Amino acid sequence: CASSIVPNSPLHF. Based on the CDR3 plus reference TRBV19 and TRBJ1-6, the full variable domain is DGGITQSPKYLFRKEGQNVTLSCEQNLNHDAMYWYRQDPGQGLRLIYYSQIVNDFQKGDIAEGYSVSREKKESFPLTVTSAQKNPTAFYLCASSIVPNSPLHFGNGTRLTVT.

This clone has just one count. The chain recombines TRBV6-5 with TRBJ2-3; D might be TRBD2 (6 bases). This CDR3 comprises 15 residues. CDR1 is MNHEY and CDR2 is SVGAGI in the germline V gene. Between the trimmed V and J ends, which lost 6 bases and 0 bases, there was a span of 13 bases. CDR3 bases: TGTGCCAGCAGAGGGGTAGCGGCTAGCACAGATACGCAGTATTTT. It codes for CASRGVAASTDTQYF.

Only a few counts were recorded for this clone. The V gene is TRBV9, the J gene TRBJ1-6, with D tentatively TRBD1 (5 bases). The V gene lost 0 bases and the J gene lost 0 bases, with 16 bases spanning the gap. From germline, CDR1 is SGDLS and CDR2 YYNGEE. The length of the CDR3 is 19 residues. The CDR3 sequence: CASSVGLEMGGSYNSPLHF. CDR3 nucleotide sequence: TGTGCCAGCAGCGTAGGTTTGGAGATGGGGGGCTCCTATAATTCACCCCTCCACTTT.

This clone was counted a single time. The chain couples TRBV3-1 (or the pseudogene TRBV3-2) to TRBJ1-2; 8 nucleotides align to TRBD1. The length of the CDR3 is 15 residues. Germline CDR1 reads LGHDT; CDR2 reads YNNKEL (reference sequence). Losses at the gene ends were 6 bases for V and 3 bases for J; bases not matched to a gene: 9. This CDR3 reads CASSPTGETDYGYTF. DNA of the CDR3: TGTGCCAGCAGTCCGACAGGGGAAACTGACTATGGCTACACCTTC.

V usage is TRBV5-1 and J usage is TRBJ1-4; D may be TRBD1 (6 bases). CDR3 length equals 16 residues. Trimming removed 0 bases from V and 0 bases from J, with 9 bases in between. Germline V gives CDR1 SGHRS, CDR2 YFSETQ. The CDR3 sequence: CASSLVRQATNEKLFF. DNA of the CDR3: TGCGCCAGCAGCTTGGTCCGACAGGCAACTAATGAAAAACTGTTTTTT.

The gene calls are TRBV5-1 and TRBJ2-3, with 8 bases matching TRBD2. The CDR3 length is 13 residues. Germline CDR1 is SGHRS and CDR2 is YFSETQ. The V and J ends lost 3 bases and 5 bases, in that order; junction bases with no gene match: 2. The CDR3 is CASSYSGVDTQYF. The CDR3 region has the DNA TGCGCCAGCAGCTATAGCGGGGTAGATACGCAGTATTTT.

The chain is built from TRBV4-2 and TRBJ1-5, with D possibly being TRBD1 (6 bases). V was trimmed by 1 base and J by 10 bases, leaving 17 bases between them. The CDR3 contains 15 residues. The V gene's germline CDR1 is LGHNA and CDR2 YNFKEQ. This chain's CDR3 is CASSQGREGVEPQHF. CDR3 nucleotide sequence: TGTGCCAGCAGCCAAGGGAGGGAGGGGGTCGAACCCCAGCATTTT.

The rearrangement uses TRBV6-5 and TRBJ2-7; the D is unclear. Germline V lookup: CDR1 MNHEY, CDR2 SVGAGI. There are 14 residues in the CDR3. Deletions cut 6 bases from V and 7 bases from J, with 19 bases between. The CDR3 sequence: CASRRSWAEREQYF. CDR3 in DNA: TGTGCCAGCAGACGCTCCTGGGCAGAGAGAGAGCAGTACTTC.

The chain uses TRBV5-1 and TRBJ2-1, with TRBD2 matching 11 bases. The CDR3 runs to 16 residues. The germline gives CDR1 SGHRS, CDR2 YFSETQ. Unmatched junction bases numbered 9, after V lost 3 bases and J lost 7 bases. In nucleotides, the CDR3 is TGCGCCAGCAGCTCCTTTAGCGGGGGGGCACGGAATGAGCAGTTCTTC. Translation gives CASSSFSGGARNEQFF. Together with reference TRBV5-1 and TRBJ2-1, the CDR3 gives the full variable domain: KAGVTQTPRYLIKTRGQQVTLSCSPISGHRSVSWYQQTPGQGLQFLFEYFSETQRNKGNFPGRFSGRQFSNSRSEMNVSTLELGDSALYLCASSSFSGGARNEQFFGPGTRLTVL.

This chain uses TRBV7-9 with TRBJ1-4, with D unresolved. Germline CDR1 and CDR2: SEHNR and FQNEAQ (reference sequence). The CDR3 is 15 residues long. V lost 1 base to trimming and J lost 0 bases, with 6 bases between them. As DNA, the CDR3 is TGTGCCAGCAGCTTAGTTGTCGCAACTAATGAAAAACTGTTTTTT. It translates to CASSLVVATNEKLFF.

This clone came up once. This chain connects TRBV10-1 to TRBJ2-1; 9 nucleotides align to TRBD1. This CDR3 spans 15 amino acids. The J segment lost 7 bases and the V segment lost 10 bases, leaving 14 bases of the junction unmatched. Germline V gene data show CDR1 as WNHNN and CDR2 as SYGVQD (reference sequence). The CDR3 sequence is CATSAHTGGGNEQFF. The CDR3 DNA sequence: TGCGCCACCTCGGCCCATACAGGGGGCGGAAATGAGCAGTTCTTC.

The CDR3 protein is CASSRGLKGNEQFF. The DNA for the CDR3 is TGTGCCAGCAGCAGGGGGCTTAAGGGGAATGAGCAGTTCTTC. This chain uses TRBV6-5 with TRBJ2-1, with 8 bases matching TRBD1. Germline CDR1 and CDR2: MNHEY and SVGAGI. CDR3 length: 14 amino acids. Trimming cost V 6 bases and J 7 bases; bases outside gene matches: 8.

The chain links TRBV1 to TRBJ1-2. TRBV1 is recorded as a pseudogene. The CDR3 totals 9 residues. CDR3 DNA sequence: TGCACCAGCCCCCCGGGGAGGACCTTC. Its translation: CTSPPGRTF.

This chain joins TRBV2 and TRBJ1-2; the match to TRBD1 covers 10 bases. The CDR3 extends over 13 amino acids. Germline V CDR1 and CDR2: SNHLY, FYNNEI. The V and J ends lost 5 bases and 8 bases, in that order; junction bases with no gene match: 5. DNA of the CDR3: TGTGCCAGCAGTCGACAGGGGGCTGGCGGCTACACCTTC. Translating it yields CASSRQGAGGYTF.

In DNA form, the CDR3 reads TGTGCCAGCAGTGATCAGGGAAGCCACGAGCAGTACTTC. Protein product: CASSDQGSHEQYF. The gene calls are TRBV2 and TRBJ2-7; tentative D call: TRBD1 (5 bases). Germline loops: CDR1 SNHLY, CDR2 FYNNEI. CDR3 length equals 13 residues. The V end was cut by 3 bases, the J end by 5 bases, with 11 bases between.

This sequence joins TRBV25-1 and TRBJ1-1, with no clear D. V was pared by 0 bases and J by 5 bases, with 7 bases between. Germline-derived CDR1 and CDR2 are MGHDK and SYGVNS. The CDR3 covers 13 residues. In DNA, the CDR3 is TGTGCCAGCAGTGAATATTTCGGGACTGAAGCTTTCTTT. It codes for CASSEYFGTEAFF. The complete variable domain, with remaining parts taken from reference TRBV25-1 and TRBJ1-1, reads EADIYQTPRYLVIGTGKKITLECSQTMGHDKMYWYQQDPGMELHLIHYSYGVNSTEKGDLSSESTVSRIRTEHFPLTLESARPSHTSQYLCASSEYFGTEAFFGQGTRLTVV.

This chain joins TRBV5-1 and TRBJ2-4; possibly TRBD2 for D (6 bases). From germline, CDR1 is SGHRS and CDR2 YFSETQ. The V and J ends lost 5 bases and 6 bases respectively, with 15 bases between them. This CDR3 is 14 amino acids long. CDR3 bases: TGCGCCAGCAGATCGACAGAGACTAGAAACATTCAGTACTTC. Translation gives CASRSTETRNIQYF.

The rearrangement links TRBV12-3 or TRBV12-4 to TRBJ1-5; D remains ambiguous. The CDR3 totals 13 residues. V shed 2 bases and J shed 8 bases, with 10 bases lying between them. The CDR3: CASSLRGFEPQHF. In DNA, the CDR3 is TGTGCCAGCAGTTTAAGAGGGTTTGAGCCCCAGCATTTT.

Here the CDR3 reads CASSGLAGSNTDTQYF. CDR3 sequence (DNA): TGCGCCAGCAGCGGACTAGCGGGGTCTAACACAGATACGCAGTATTTT. The rearrangement uses TRBV5-1 and TRBJ2-3; 12 nucleotides match TRBD2. With 4 bases clipped from V and 2 bases from J, the junction kept 5 bases outside the gene matches. The CDR3 totals 16 residues. Germline CDR1 and CDR2: SGHRS and YFSETQ.

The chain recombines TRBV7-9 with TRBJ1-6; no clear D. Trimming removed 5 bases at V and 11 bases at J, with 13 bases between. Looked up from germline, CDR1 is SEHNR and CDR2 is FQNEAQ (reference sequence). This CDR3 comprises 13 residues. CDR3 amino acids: CASSAGVETPLHF. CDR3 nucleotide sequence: TGTGCCAGCAGCGCCGGGGTGGAGACACCCCTCCACTTT.